The 20 T cell receptor beta chains below come from one sample, sequenced in a study of blood T cell repertoires in COVID-19. TCRdb keeps only in-frame clones here, not all; method: immunoSEQ multiplex PCR. The repertoire holds roughly 250,000 clones, with 79% as singletons. The material sequenced was peripheral blood. These receptors were obtained from a middle-aged woman with active or convalescent COVID-19.

The chain uses TRBV29-1 and TRBJ2-5; 7 nucleotides align to TRBD2. The V and J ends lost 6 bases and 2 bases, in that order; junction bases with no gene match: 3. From germline, CDR1 is SQVTM and CDR2 ANQGSEA. The CDR3 has 12 residues. In nucleotides, the CDR3 is TGCAGCGTGACAGCGGGGCAAGAGACCCAGTACTTC. Protein: CSVTAGQETQYF.

The genes are TRBV30 and TRBJ2-5; D remains unclear. V lost 0 bases, J lost 5 bases, and 7 bases lay in between. This CDR3 is built from 12 residues. Germline CDR1 is GTSNPN and CDR2 is SVGIG (reference sequence). CDR3 amino acids: CAWSVAPETQYF. CDR3 sequence (DNA): TGTGCCTGGAGTGTGGCTCCGGAGACCCAGTACTTC.

V gene TRBV3-1 (or the pseudogene TRBV3-2) combines with J gene TRBJ1-6; 9 bases map to TRBD1. The trim removed 0 bases at V and 10 bases at J, leaving 4 bases unmatched. The CDR3 spans 15 residues. The germline CDR1 and CDR2 sequences are LGHDT and YNNKEL (reference sequence). Here the CDR3 DNA reads TGTGCCAGCAGCCAAGAGCGGACAGGGGACTCACCCCTCCACTTT. This codes for CASSQERTGDSPLHF.

The V call is TRBV2, the J call TRBJ1-1; maybe TRBD1 (6 bases). CDR1 is SNHLY, CDR2 FYNNEI, per germline. V was trimmed by 6 bases and J by 3 bases, leaving 11 bases between them. The CDR3 is made up of 13 amino acids. Written as DNA, the CDR3 is TGTGCCAGCAGCGCGAACAGGGACACTGAAGCTTTCTTT. This sequence encodes CASSANRDTEAFF.

This clone was seen at least ten times. The rearrangement uses TRBV25-1 and TRBJ2-5; D is perhaps TRBD2 (6 bases). Germline loops: CDR1 MGHDK, CDR2 SYGVNS. V lost 5 bases to trimming and J lost 7 bases, with 17 bases between them. The length of the CDR3 is 14 residues. The CDR3 DNA sequence: TGTGCCAGCAGTAAAGGGACTCAGACGTTGACCCAGTACTTC. The encoded protein is CASSKGTQTLTQYF. Full variable domain (outside the CDR3, taken from reference TRBV25-1 and TRBJ2-5): EADIYQTPRYLVIGTGKKITLECSQTMGHDKMYWYQQDPGMELHLIHYSYGVNSTEKGDLSSESTVSRIRTEHFPLTLESARPSHTSQYLCASSKGTQTLTQYFGPGTRLLVL.

This chain connects TRBV5-1 to TRBJ2-6, with 8 positions matching TRBD1. CDR3 length: 15 residues. Germline V lookup: CDR1 SGHRS, CDR2 YFSETQ. The trim removed 4 bases at V and 3 bases at J, leaving 3 bases unmatched. The CDR3 nucleotides read TGCGCCAGCAGCGTCAGGGGGCGTGGGGCCAACGTCCTGACTTTC. It specifies CASSVRGRGANVLTF.

This chain's CDR3 is CATSERRVGRRSTGELFF. CDR3 DNA sequence: TGTGCCACCAGTGAACGCCGGGTGGGGCGCCGGAGCACCGGGGAGCTGTTTTTT. This sequence joins TRBV24-1 and TRBJ2-2; a possible D gene is TRBD1 (5 bases). CDR3 size: 18 residues. Trimming left V 4 bases short and J 4 bases short, with 21 bases between. Germline loops: CDR1 KGHDR, CDR2 SFDVKD.

The chain has TRBV7-9 and TRBJ1-2; unclear D gene. Trimming took 5 bases from V and 11 from J, leaving 21 bases between them. Germline-derived CDR1 and CDR2 are SEHNR and FQNEAQ (reference sequence). The CDR3 is 14 residues long. The CDR3 loop is CASSPGGSRLDYTF. The CDR3 DNA sequence: TGTGCCAGCAGCCCCGGCGGGTCTCGGTTGGATTACACCTTC.

This clone was counted only a few times. The chain uses TRBV9 and TRBJ1-1; no clear D. The germline CDR1 and CDR2 sequences are SGDLS and YYNGEE. The CDR3 loop spans 15 amino acids. The ends were cut back, 0 bases at V and 2 bases at J, with 11 bases in the middle. The CDR3 region is CASSVANFGNTEAFF. CDR3 DNA sequence: TGTGCCAGCAGCGTAGCGAACTTCGGTAACACTGAAGCTTTCTTT.

The gene calls are TRBV11-3 and TRBJ2-5; possible D gene TRBD2, 7 bases. The CDR3 has 14 amino acids. Germline loops: CDR1 SGHNT, CDR2 YENEEA. V was shortened by 5 bases and J by 5 bases, with 15 bases between the two germline ends. The CDR3 spells CASSPRGPQETQYF. The CDR3 bases are TGTGCCAGCAGCCCGCGGGGGCCTCAGGAGACCCAGTACTTC. The entire variable domain, with the rest obtained from reference TRBV11-3 and TRBJ2-5, is as follows: EAGVVQSPRYKIIEKKQPVAFWCNPISGHNTLYWYLQNLGQGPELLIRYENEEAVDDSQLPKDRFSAERLKGVDSTLKIQPAELGDSAVYLCASSPRGPQETQYFGPGTRLLVL.

The chain uses TRBV6-5 and TRBJ1-2; D perhaps matches TRBD1 (6 bases). The CDR3 covers 14 residues. The germline V gene has CDR1 MNHEY and CDR2 SVGAGI. V was shortened by 7 bases and J by 5 bases, with 17 bases between the two germline ends. The CDR3 DNA reads TGTGCCAGCACCTTATTTGGGGGCGTGTATGGCTACACCTTC. Amino acid sequence: CASTLFGGVYGYTF.

The chain joins TRBV3-1 (or the pseudogene TRBV3-2) to TRBJ1-5, with D maybe TRBD1 (5 bases). This CDR3 contains 14 residues. Germline values: CDR1 LGHDT, CDR2 YNNKEL (reference sequence). The V gene lost 3 bases and the J gene lost 5 bases, with 11 bases spanning the gap. CDR3: CASSQGQGYQPQHF. The CDR3 DNA reads as TGTGCCAGCAGCCAGGGGCAGGGATATCAGCCCCAGCATTTT.

CDR3 sequence reads: CASSIGSTEAFF. DNA for the CDR3: TGTGCCAGTAGTATCGGTAGCACTGAAGCTTTCTTT. The chain joins TRBV19 to TRBJ1-1; no firm D call. Germline V gene lookup returns CDR1 LNHDA and CDR2 SQIVND (reference sequence). This CDR3 has 12 residues. V was clipped by 3 bases and J by 4 bases, with 6 bases between them.

V gene TRBV9 combines with J gene TRBJ1-2; D is perhaps TRBD1 (6 bases). V was cut by 0 bases and J by 0 bases, with 12 bases left in between. CDR3 length equals 16 residues. Germline assignment: CDR1 SGDLS and CDR2 YYNGEE. CDR3 sequence: CASSVVPGVTNYGYTF. In DNA form, the CDR3 reads TGTGCCAGCAGCGTAGTCCCAGGGGTGACTAACTATGGCTACACCTTC.

Notes on this clone: Other DNA sequences in the sample encode the same CDR3. The chain uses TRBV5-1 and TRBJ2-5; a possible D gene is TRBD1 (6 bases). Germline assignment: CDR1 SGHRS and CDR2 YFSETQ. The CDR3 is made up of 14 amino acids. The V end lost 0 bases, the J end lost 5 bases, and 11 bases lay between the germline ends. CDR3 residues: CASSLAGVGETQYF. CDR3 sequence (DNA): TGCGCCAGCAGCTTGGCAGGGGTCGGGGAGACCCAGTACTTC.

V gene TRBV6-5 combines with J gene TRBJ1-2; 10 positions match TRBD1. The CDR3 has 14 residues. The junction had 6 bases not matched to a gene; V was cut back by 4 bases and J by 7 bases. The germline CDR1 and CDR2 sequences are MNHEY and SVGAGI. CDR3 sequence: CASSWGQGPGGYTF. The CDR3 region has the DNA TGTGCCAGCAGTTGGGGACAGGGGCCAGGTGGCTACACCTTC.

The V gene is TRBV7-9, the J gene TRBJ1-2, with TRBD1 matching 12 bases. V lost 5 bases and J lost 4; bases outside the gene matches: 5. Germline values: CDR1 SEHNR, CDR2 FQNEAQ (reference sequence). The CDR3 sequence is 15 residues long. The CDR3 is CASSPGQGATYGYTF. DNA for the CDR3: TGTGCCAGCAGCCCGGGACAGGGGGCGACCTATGGCTACACCTTC.

The rearrangement joins TRBV7-3 to TRBJ2-3; 10 bases agree with TRBD1. V lost 3 bases and J lost 4; bases outside the gene matches: 16. The germline CDR1 and CDR2 sequences are SGHTA and FQGTGA. CDR3 length: 19 residues. The DNA of the CDR3 is TGTGCCAGCAGCTTGGGGCGCTACTCGACAGGGGGCGGTCCAGATACGCAGTATTTT. It encodes CASSLGRYSTGGGPDTQYF.

V gene TRBV2 combines with J gene TRBJ1-1, with D tentatively TRBD1 (6 bases). The CDR3 runs 15 residues. Trimming cost V 6 bases and J 1 base, with 15 bases left between them. Germline assignment: CDR1 SNHLY and CDR2 FYNNEI. The CDR3, as DNA: TGTGCCAGCAGAACCACCGGGACACCGAACACTGAAGCTTTCTTT. It specifies CASRTTGTPNTEAFF.

This chain's CDR3 is CASSLGPGSSSYNSPLHF. The DNA of the CDR3 is TGTGCCAGCAGTTTAGGCCCCGGGTCTAGCTCCTATAATTCACCCCTCCACTTT. The chain combines TRBV28 with TRBJ1-6; D not certain. The V gene's germline CDR1 is MDHEN and CDR2 SYDVKM. CDR3 length: 18 residues. The V end lost 2 bases, the J end lost 0 bases, and 14 bases lay between the germline ends. The complete variable domain, with remaining parts taken from reference TRBV28 and TRBJ1-6, reads DVKVTQSSRYLVKRTGEKVFLECVQDMDHENMFWYRQDPGLGLRLIYFSYDVKMKEKGDIPEGYSVSREKKERFSLILESASTNQTSMYLCASSLGPGSSSYNSPLHFGNGTRLTVT.